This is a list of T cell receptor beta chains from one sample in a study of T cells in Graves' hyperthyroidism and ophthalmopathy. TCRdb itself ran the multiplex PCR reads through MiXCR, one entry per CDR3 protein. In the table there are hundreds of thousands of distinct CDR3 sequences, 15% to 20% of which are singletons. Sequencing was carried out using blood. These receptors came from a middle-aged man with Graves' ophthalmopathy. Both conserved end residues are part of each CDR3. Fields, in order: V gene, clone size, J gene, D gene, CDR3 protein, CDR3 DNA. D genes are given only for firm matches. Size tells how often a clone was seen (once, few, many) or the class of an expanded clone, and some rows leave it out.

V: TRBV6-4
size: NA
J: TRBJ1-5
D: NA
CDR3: CASSWADSNQPQHF
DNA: TGTGCCAGCAGTTGGGCGGATAGCAATCAGCCCCAGCATTTT

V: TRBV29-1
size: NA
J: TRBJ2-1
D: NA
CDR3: CSVTNWVSVNEQFF
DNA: TGCAGCGTGACAAACTGGGTGTCCGTCAATGAGCAGTTCTTC

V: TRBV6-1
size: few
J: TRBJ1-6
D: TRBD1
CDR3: CATRTGTGGAGSPLHF
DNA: TGTGCCACCAGAACCGGGACAGGGGGCGCGGGGTCACCCCTCCACTTT

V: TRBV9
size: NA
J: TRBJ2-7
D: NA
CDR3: CASSALTGTGAYEQYF
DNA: TGTGCCAGCAGCGCGCTCACTGGGACGGGAGCCTACGAGCAGTACTTC

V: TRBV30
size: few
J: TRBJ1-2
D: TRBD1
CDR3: CAWSVGQGANYGYTF
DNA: TGTGCCTGGAGTGTCGGGCAGGGGGCTAACTATGGCTACACCTTC

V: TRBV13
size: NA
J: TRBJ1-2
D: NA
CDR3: CASRLGGDPRANYGYTF
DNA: TGTGCCAGCAGATTAGGGGGGGATCCCCGAGCTAACTATGGCTACACCTTC

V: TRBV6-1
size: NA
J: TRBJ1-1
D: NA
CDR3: CASSVRLDTEALF
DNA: TGTGCCAGCAGTGTACGACTGGACACTGAAGCTCTCTTT

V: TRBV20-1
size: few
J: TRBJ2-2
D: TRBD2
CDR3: CSARTSGLVDGELFF
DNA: TGCAGTGCTAGAACCTCGGGACTAGTCGACGGGGAGCTGTTTTTT

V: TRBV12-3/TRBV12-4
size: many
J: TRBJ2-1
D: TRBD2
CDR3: CASRDTSGSYNEQFF
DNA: TGTGCCAGCAGGGATACTAGCGGGTCCTACAATGAGCAGTTCTTC

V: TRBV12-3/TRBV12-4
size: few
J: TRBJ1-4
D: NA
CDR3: CASTTSGLTPNEKLFF
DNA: TGTGCCAGCACTACATCGGGGCTTACTCCGAATGAAAAACTGTTTTTT

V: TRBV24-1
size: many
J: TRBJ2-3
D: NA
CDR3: CATSGGMLATDTQYF
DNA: TGTGCCACCAGTGGAGGGATGTTGGCCACAGATACGCAGTATTTT

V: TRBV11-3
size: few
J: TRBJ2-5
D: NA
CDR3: CASSQGTKETQYF
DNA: TGTGCCAGCAGCCAAGGGACAAAAGAGACCCAGTACTTC

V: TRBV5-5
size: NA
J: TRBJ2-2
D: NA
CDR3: CASSLEDYTTGELFF
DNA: TGTGCCAGCAGCTTGGAGGACTACACCACCGGGGAGCTGTTTTTT

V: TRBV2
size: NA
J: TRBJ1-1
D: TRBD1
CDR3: CASNRDSRTEAFF
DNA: TGTGCCAGCAACAGGGACAGCCGAACTGAAGCTTTCTTT

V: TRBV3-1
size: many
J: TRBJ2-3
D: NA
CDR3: CASSQGSFSGDTQYF
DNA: TGTGCCAGCAGCCAAGGATCGTTTTCGGGAGATACGCAGTATTTT

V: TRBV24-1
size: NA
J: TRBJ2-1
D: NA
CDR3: CATSGRADRSYNEQFF
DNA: TGTGCCACCAGTGGAAGGGCGGACCGCTCCTACAATGAGCAGTTCTTC

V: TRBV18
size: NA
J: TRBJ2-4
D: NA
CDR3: CASSRGGRQENIQYF
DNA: TGTGCCAGCTCAAGAGGTGGGCGACAAGAAAACATTCAGTACTTC

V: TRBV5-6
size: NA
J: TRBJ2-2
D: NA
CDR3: CASSWGPAASGTGELFF
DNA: TGTGCCAGCAGCTGGGGACCTGCGGCAAGTGGCACCGGGGAGCTGTTTTTT

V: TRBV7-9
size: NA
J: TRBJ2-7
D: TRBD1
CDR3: CASSSSGGPIAYEQYF
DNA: TGTGCCAGCAGCTCCTCAGGGGGCCCAATAGCCTACGAGCAGTACTTC

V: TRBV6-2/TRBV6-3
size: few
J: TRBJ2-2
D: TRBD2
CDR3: CASSFLAGVNTGELFF
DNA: TGTGCCAGCAGCTTTCTAGCGGGGGTAAATACCGGGGAGCTGTTTTTT

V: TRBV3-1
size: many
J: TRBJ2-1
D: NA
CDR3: CASSQDSHNEQFF
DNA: TGTGCCAGCAGCCAAGATAGCCACAATGAGCAGTTCTTC

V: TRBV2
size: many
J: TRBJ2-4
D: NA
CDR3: CASMLRGLTKNIQYF
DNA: TGTGCCAGCATGCTCCGGGGGCTAACCAAAAACATTCAGTACTTC

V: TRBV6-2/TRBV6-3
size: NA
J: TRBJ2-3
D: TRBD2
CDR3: CASSRLRSGGLAGADTQYF
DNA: TGTGCCAGCAGCCGCCTGAGAAGCGGGGGACTAGCGGGAGCAGATACGCAGTATTTT

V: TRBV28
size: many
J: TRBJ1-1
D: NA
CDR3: CASSLDMRNTEAFF
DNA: TGTGCCAGCAGCTTGGACATGCGGAACACTGAAGCTTTCTTT

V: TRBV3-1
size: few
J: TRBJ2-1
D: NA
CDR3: CASSQHPLSYNEQFF
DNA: TGTGCCAGCAGCCAACATCCCCTTTCCTACAATGAGCAGTTCTTC

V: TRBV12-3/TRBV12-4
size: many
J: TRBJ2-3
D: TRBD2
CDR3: CASSLGFGVAGSTDTQYF
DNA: TGTGCCAGCAGTTTAGGGTTCGGGGTAGCGGGGAGCACAGATACGCAGTATTTT

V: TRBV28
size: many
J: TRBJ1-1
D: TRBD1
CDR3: CASSSIGQGATEAFF
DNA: TGTGCCAGCAGTTCGATCGGACAGGGGGCGACTGAAGCTTTCTTT

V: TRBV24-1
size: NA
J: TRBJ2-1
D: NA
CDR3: CATSDPLSPSYNEQFF
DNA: TGTGCCACCAGTGATCCCCTATCCCCCTCCTACAATGAGCAGTTCTTC

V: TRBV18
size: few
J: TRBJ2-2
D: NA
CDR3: CASSPLRRGANTGELFF
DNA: TGTGCCAGCTCACCCCTCCGGCGCGGGGCTAACACCGGGGAGCTGTTTTTT

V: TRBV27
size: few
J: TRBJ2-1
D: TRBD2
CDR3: CASSGVLAGNYNEQFF
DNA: TGTGCCAGCAGTGGGGTTCTAGCGGGTAACTACAATGAGCAGTTCTTC

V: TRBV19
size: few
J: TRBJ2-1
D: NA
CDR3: CASSADYTYNEQFF
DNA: TGTGCCAGTAGTGCCGACTACACCTATAATGAGCAGTTCTTC

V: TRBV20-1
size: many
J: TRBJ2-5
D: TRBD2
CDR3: CSASRLAGVGETQYF
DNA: TGCAGTGCTTCCCGACTAGCGGGGGTGGGAGAGACCCAGTACTTC

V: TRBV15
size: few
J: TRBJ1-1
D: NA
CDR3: CATSRGTGRIIHAEAFF
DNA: TGTGCCACCAGCAGAGGCACAGGGAGGATAATCCACGCTGAAGCTTTCTTT

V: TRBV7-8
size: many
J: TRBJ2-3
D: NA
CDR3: CASSLIAHGTDTQYF
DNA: TGTGCCAGCAGCTTAATTGCCCACGGCACAGATACGCAGTATTTT

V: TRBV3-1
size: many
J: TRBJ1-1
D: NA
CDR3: CASSPLGGRANTEAFF
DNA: TGTGCCAGCAGCCCCCTCGGGGGGCGAGCGAACACTGAAGCTTTCTTT

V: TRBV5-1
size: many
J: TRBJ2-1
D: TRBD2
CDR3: CASSGLAGPYNEQFF
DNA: TGCGCCAGCAGCGGGCTAGCGGGGCCCTACAATGAGCAGTTCTTC

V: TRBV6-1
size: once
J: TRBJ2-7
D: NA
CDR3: CASKWDPQNGEQYF
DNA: TGTGCCAGCAAATGGGACCCCCAGAATGGAGAGCAGTACTTC

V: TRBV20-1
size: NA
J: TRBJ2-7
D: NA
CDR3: CSARDLRDNNPSYGQYF
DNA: TGCAGTGCTAGAGATCTTAGGGACAACAACCCATCCTACGGGCAGTACTTC

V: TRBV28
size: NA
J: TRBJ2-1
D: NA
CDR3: CVSSLSIPSQGWNEQFF
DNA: TGTGTCAGCAGTTTATCTATCCCGTCCCAGGGGTGGAATGAGCAGTTCTTC

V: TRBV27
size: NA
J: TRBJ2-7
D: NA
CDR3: CASSPQPYEQYF
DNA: TGTGCCAGCAGTCCTCAACCCTACGAGCAGTACTTC

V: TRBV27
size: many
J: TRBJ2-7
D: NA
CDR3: CASSLSQVPPPYEQYF
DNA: TGTGCCAGCAGTTTATCCCAGGTTCCCCCCCCCTACGAGCAGTACTTC

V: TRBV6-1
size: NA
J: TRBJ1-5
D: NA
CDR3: CASSEVAAYSNQPQHF
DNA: TGTGCCAGCAGTGAAGTGGCCGCATATAGCAATCAGCCCCAGCATTTT

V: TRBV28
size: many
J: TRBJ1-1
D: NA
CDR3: CASSQIHSEAFF
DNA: TGTGCCAGCAGCCAAATTCATTCTGAAGCTTTCTTT

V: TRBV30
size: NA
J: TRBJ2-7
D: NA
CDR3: CAWTPGGLTYEQYF
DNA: TGTGCCTGGACCCCTGGCGGCCTAACCTACGAGCAGTACTTC

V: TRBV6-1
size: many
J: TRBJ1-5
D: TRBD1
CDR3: CASSKGTGWDQPQHF
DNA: TGTGCCAGCAGTAAGGGGACAGGGTGGGATCAGCCCCAGCATTTT

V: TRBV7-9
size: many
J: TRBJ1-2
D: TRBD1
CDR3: CASSSPTGNGYTF
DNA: TGTGCCAGCAGCTCACCGACAGGGAACGGCTACACCTTC

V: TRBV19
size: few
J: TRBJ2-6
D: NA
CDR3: CAVERSAGANVLTF
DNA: TGTGCTGTTGAGCGGAGCGCGGGGGCCAACGTCCTGACTTTC

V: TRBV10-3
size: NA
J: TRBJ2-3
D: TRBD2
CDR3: CAISAGGGTDTQYF
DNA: TGTGCCATCAGTGCGGGGGGAGGCACAGATACGCAGTATTTT

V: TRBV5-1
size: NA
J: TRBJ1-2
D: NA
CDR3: CASRGDRNYGYTF
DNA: TGCGCCAGCAGAGGAGACAGAAACTATGGCTACACCTTC

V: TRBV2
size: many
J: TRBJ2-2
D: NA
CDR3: CASIGQNTGELFF
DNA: TGTGCCAGCATCGGTCAGAACACCGGGGAGCTGTTTTTT

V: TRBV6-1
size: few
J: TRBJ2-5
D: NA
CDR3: CASSPGQVQETQYF
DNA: TGTGCCAGCAGCCCCGGTCAGGTCCAAGAGACCCAGTACTTC

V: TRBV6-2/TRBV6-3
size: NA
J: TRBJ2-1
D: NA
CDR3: CASSPWDPPGNEQFF
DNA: TGTGCCAGCAGCCCTTGGGACCCCCCGGGGAATGAGCAGTTCTTC

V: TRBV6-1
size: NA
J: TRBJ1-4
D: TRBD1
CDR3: CASSTTGVDGKLFF
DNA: TGTGCCAGCAGTACTACAGGGGTCGACGGAAAACTGTTTTTT

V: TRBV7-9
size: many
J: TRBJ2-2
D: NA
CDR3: CASSLAQMGQELFF
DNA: TGTGCCAGCAGCTTAGCGCAGATGGGCCAGGAGCTGTTTTTT

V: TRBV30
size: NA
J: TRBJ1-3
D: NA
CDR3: CAWSVKQGGNTIYF
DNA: TGTGCCTGGAGTGTCAAACAGGGAGGAAACACCATATATTTT

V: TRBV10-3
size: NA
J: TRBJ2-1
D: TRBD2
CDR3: CATRPGLAGDEQFF
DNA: TGTGCCACCCGCCCGGGACTAGCGGGAGACGAGCAGTTCTTC

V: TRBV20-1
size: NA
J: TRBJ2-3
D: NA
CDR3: CSARDGSSTDTQYF
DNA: TGCAGTGCTAGGGACGGATCTAGCACAGATACGCAGTATTTT

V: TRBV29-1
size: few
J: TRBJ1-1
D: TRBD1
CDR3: CSVEGRDRGRPEAFF
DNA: TGCAGCGTTGAGGGTCGGGACAGGGGGCGCCCTGAAGCTTTCTTT